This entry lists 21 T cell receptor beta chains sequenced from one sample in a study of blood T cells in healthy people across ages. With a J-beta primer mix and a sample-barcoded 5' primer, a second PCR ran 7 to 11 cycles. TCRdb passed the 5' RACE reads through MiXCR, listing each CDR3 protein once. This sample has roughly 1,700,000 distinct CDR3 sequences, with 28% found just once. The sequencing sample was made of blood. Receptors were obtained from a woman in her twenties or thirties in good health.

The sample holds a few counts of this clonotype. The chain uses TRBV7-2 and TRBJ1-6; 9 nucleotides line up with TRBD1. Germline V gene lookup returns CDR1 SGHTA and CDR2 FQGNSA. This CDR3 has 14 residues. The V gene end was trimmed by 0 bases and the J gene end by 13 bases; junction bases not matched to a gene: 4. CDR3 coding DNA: TGTGCCAGCAGCTTAGCCGACAGGGGGATCCCCCTCCACTTT. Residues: CASSLADRGIPLHF.

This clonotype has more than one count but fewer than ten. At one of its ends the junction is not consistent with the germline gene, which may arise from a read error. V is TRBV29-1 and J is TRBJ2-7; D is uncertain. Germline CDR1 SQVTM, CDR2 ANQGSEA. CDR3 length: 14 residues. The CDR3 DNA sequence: TGCAGCGTCGAAGAAGGCCGAAGACTCTACGAGCAGTACTTC. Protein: CSVEEGRRLYEQYF.

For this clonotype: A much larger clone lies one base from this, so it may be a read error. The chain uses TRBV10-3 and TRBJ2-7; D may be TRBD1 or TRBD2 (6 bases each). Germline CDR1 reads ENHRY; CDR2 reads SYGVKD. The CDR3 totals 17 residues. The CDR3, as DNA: TGTGCCACCAGTGGAGACCCAGCGAAAGGAGGGGGCTACGAGCAGTACTTC. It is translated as CATSGDPAKGGGYEQYF.

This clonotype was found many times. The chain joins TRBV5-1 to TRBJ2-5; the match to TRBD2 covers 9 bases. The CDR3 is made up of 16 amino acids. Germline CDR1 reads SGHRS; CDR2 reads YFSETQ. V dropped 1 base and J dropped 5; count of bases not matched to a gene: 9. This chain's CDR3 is CASSLPGTSTTETQYF. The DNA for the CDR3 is TGCGCCAGCAGCTTGCCGGGGACTAGCACTACTGAGACCCAGTACTTC.

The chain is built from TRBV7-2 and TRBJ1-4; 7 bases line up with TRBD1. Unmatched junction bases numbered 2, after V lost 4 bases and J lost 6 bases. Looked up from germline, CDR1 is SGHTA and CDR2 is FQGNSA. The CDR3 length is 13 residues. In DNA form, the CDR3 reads TGTGCCAGCAGCTCGACAGGGTATGAAAAACTGTTTTTT. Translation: CASSSTGYEKLFF.

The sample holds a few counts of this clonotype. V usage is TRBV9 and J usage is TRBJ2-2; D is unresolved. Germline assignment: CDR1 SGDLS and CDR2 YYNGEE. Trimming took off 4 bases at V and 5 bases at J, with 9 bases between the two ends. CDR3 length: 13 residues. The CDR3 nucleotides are TGTGCCAGCAGCCCGGTCGGAACCGGGGAGCTGTTTTTT. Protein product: CASSPVGTGELFF.

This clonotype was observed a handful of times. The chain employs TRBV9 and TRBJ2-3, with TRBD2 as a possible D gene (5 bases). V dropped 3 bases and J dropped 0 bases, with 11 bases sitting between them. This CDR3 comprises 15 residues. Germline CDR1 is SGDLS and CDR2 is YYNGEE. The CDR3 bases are TGTGCCAGCAGCGGGACTTGGTCTAGCACAGATACGCAGTATTTT. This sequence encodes CASSGTWSSTDTQYF.

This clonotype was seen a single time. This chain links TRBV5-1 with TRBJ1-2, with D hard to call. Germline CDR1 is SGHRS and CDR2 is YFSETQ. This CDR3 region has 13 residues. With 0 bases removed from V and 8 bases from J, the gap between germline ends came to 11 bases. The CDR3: CASSLERLGGYTF. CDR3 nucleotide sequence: TGCGCCAGCAGCTTGGAGCGGCTGGGAGGCTACACCTTC.

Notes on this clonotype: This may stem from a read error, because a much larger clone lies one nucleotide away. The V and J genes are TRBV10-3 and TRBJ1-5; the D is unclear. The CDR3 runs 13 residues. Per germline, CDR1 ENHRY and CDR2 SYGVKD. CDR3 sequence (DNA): TGTGCCACCCGGGCAAGGGAGAATCAGTCCCAGCATTTT. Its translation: CATRARENQSQHF.

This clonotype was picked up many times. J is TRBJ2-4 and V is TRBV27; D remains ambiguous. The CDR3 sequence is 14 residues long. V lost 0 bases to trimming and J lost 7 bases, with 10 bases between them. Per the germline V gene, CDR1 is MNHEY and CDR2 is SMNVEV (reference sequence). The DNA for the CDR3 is TGTGCCAGCAGTTTATCCCCACGGCGCAACATTCAGTACTTC. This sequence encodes CASSLSPRRNIQYF.

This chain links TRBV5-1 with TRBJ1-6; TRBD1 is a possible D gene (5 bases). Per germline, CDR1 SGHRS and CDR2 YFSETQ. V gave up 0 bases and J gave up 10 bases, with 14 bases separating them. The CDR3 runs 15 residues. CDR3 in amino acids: CASSLAGAGRSPLHF. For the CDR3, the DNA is TGCGCCAGCAGCTTGGCCGGGGCGGGACGGTCACCCCTCCACTTT. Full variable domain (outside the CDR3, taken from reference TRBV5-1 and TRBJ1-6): KAGVTQTPRYLIKTRGQQVTLSCSPISGHRSVSWYQQTPGQGLQFLFEYFSETQRNKGNFPGRFSGRQFSNSRSEMNVSTLELGDSALYLCASSLAGAGRSPLHFGNGTRLTVT.

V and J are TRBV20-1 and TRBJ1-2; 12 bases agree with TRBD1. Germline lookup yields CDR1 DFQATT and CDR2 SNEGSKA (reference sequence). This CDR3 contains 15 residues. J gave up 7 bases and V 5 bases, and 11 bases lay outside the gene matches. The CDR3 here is CSAPPPGQGASGYTF. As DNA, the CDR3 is TGCAGTGCTCCTCCCCCGGGACAGGGGGCATCTGGCTACACCTTC.

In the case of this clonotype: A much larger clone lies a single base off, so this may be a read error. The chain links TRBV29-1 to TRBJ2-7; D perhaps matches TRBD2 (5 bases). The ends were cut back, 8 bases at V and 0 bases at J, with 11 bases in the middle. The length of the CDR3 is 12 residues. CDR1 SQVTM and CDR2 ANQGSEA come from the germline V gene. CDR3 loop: CSIRRDSYEQYF. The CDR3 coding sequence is TGCAGCATTCGACGGGACTCCTACGAGCAGTACTTC.

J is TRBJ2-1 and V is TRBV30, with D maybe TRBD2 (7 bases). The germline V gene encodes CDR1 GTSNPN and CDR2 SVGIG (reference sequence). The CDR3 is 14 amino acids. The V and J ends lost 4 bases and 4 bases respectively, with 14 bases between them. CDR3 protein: CAWIPGGRYNEQFF. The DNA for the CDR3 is TGTGCCTGGATACCGGGGGGCCGTTACAATGAGCAGTTCTTC.

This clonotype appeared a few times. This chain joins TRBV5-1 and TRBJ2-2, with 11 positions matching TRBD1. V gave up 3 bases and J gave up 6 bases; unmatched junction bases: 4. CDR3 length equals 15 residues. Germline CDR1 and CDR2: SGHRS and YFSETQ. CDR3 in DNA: TGCGCCAGCAGCTACGGACAGGGGGCTTCCGGGGAGCTGTTTTTT. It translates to CASSYGQGASGELFF.

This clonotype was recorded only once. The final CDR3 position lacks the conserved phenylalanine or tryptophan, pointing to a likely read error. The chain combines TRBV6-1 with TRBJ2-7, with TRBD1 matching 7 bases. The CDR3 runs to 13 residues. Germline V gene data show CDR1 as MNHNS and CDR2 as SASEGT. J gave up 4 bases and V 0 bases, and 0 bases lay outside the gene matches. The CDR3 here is CASSEAGQYEQYC. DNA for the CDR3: TGTGCCAGCAGTGAAGCGGGACAGTACGAGCAGTACTGC.

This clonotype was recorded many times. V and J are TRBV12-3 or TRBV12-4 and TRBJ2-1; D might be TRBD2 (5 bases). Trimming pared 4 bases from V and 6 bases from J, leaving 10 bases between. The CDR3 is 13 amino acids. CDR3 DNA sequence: TGTGCCAGCAGTTGGGGAGTTTCCAATGAGCAGTTCTTC. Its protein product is CASSWGVSNEQFF.

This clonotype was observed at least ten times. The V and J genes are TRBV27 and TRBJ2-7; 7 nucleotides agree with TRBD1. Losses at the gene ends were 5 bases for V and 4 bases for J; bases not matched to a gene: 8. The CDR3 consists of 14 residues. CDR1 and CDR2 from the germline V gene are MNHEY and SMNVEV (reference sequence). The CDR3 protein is CASSHTGVPYEQYF. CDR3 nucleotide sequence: TGTGCCAGCAGTCACACAGGGGTCCCTTACGAGCAGTACTTC.

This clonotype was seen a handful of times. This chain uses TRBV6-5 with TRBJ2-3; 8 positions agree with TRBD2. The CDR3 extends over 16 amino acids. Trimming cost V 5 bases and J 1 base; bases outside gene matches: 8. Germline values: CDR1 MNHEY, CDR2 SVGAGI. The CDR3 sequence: CASSTVAGTRTDTQYF. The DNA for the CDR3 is TGTGCCAGCAGTACGGTAGCGGGGACTCGCACAGATACGCAGTATTTT.

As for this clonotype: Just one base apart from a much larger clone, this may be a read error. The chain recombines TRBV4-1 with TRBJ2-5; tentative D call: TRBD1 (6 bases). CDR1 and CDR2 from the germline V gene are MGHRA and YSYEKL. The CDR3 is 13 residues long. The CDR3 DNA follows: TGCGTCAGCAGCTTGCAGGGGACGGAGACCCAGTACTTC. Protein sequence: CVSSLQGTETQYF.

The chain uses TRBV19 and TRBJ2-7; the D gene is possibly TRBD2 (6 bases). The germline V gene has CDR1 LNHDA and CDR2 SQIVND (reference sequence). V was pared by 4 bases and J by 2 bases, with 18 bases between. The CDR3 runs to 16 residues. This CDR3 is CASSTGLGARAYEQYF. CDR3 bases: TGTGCCAGTAGTACGGGACTGGGAGCGCGAGCCTACGAGCAGTACTTC.